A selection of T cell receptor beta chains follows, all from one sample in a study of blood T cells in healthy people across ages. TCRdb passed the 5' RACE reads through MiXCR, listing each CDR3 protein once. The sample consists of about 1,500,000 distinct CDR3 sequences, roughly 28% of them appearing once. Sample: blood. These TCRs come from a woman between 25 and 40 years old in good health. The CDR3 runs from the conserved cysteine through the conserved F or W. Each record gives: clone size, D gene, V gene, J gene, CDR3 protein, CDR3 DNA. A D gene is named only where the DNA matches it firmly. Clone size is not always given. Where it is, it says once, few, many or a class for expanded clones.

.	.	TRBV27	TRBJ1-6	CASSSRDYSPLYF	TGTGCCAGCAGTTCCAGGGATTACTCACCCCTCTACTTT
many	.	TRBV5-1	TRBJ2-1	CASSPWASVGNEQFF	TGCGCCAGCAGCCCTTGGGCTAGCGTCGGCAATGAGCAGTTCTTC
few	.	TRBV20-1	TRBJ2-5	CSAKVLETQYF	TGCAGTGCGAAAGTGTTGGAGACCCAGTACTTC
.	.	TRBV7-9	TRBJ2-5	CASSLEWTAQYF	TGTGCCAGCAGCTTAGAGTGGACAGCGCAGTACTTC
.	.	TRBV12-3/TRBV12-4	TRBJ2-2	CASSFGDKANTGELFF	TGTGCCAGCAGTTTCGGGGACAAAGCGAACACCGGGGAGCTGTTTTTT
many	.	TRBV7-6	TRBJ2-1	CASSLAQGRAYNEQFF	TGTGCCAGCAGCTTAGCGCAGGGTAGGGCCTACAATGAGCAGTTCTTC
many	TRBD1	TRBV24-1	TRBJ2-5	CATSKGQGSETQYF	TGTGCCACCAGTAAGGGACAGGGGTCAGAGACCCAGTACTTC
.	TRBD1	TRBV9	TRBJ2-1	CASSVVMDRGNEQVF	TGTGCCAGCAGCGTAGTGATGGACAGGGGCAATGAGCAGGTCTTC
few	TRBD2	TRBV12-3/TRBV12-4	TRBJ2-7	CASSLALGSGRAYEQYF	TGTGCCAGCAGTTTAGCGCTTGGTAGCGGGAGGGCCTACGAGCAGTACTTC
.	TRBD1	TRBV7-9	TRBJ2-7	CASSLAWGQGTYEQYF	TGTGCCAGCAGCTTAGCCTGGGGACAGGGGACCTACGAGCAGTACTTC
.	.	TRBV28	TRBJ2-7	CASSLRGLYEQYF	TGTGCCAGCAGTTTAAGGGGTCTCTACGAGCAGTACTTC
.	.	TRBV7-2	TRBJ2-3	CASSRQLSTDTQYF	TGTGCCAGCAGCCGACAACTCAGCACAGATACGCAGTATTTT
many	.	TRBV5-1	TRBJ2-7	CASRDEGYEQYF	TGCGCCAGCAGGGACGAGGGATACGAGCAGTACTTC
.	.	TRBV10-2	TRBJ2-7	CASSEPGLSHEQYF	TGCGCCAGCAGTGAGCCGGGGCTCTCCCACGAGCAGTACTTC
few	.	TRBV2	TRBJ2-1	CASSGEAASSYNEQFF	TGTGCCAGCAGTGGGGAAGCGGCAAGCTCCTACAATGAGCAGTTCTTC
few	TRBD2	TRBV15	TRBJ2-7	CATRDLAGVYEQYF	TGTGCCACCAGAGATTTAGCGGGAGTCTACGAGCAGTACTTC
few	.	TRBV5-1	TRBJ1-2	CASSWGAQGYTF	TGCGCCAGCAGCTGGGGGGCGCAGGGCTACACCTTC
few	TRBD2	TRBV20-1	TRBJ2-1	CSARGQPSGSSYNEQFF	TGCAGTGCTAGAGGACAACCAAGCGGGAGCTCCTACAATGAGCAGTTCTTC
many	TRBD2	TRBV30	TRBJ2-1	CAWMGLVVGHEQFF	TGTGCCTGGATGGGACTAGTTGTGGGCCATGAGCAGTTCTTC
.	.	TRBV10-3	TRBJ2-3	CAISGGGLGDTQYF	TGTGCCATCAGTGGTGGGGGGCTAGGGGATACGCAGTATTTT
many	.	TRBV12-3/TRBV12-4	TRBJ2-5	CASSSGLGLAGETQYF	TGTGCCAGCAGTTCAGGGCTAGGCCTAGCTGGGGAGACCCAGTACTTC
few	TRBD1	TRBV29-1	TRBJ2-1	CSGEPGQYNEQFF	TGCAGCGGGGAACCGGGACAGTACAATGAGCAGTTCTTC
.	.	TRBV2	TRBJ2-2	CASSVEGLTGELFF	TGTGCCAGCAGTGTTGAAGGGTTGACCGGGGAGCTGTTTTTT
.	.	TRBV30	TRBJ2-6	CAWNYGSGANVLTF	TGTGCCTGGAATTATGGCTCTGGGGCCAACGTCCTGACTTTC